The 14 T cell receptor beta chains listed next were all sequenced from one sample in a study of CD8 T cells in ankylosing spondylitis. TCRdb processed the 5' RACE reads anew with MiXCR; each CDR3 protein has one entry. This sample has around 230,000 distinct CDR3 sequences; 8.6% occur once, and the top ten carry about 6.5%. Sequencing was done on a sample of blood, either unsorted or a sorted T cell fraction (not recorded which). These receptors were taken from a male donor with ankylosing spondylitis or in good health (not recorded which).

The gene calls are TRBV29-1 and TRBJ2-5, with 9 bases aligning to TRBD1. With V trimmed by 4 bases and J by 4 bases, 1 base remained unmatched. Germline V gives CDR1 SQVTM, CDR2 ANQGSEA. The CDR3 has 12 amino acids. In DNA, the CDR3 is TGCAGCGTTGTGACAGGGGGAGAGACCCAGTACTTC. Encoded protein: CSVVTGGETQYF.

This clonotype was observed at least ten times. The chain links TRBV5-1 to TRBJ2-3; D unclear. Per germline, CDR1 SGHRS and CDR2 YFSETQ. This CDR3 contains 14 residues. V was shortened by 1 base and J by 6 bases, with 12 bases between the two germline ends. CDR3 sequence: CASSLSNYMDTQYF. In DNA form, the CDR3 reads TGCGCCAGCAGCTTGAGCAACTACATGGATACGCAGTATTTT.

This clonotype was detected many times. The chain's CDR3 is CASSARDRNNSPLHF. The DNA for the CDR3 is TGTGCCAGCAGCGCGCGGGACAGGAATAATTCACCCCTCCACTTT. The chain is built from TRBV3-1 and TRBJ1-6; 8 bases line up with TRBD1. The J segment lost 5 bases and the V segment lost 5 bases, leaving 5 bases of the junction unmatched. The CDR3 sequence is 15 residues long. The germline V gene has CDR1 LGHDT and CDR2 YNNKEL (reference sequence).

About this clonotype: Mismatch with germline at one junction end may stem from a read error. The chain has TRBV14 and TRBJ2-7; D is unclear. This CDR3 spans 8 amino acids. The germline CDR1 and CDR2 sequences are SGHDN and FVKESK. The CDR3 region is CASLPGHF. The CDR3 coding sequence is TGTGCCAGCCTACCAGGACACTTC.

This clonotype has ten or more counts. The gene calls are TRBV9 and TRBJ2-2; TRBD2 aligns across 8 bases. The germline CDR1 and CDR2 sequences are SGDLS and YYNGEE. Unmatched junction bases numbered 7, after V lost 7 bases and J lost 5 bases. This CDR3 is built from 14 residues. DNA for the CDR3: TGTGCCAGCTCGAGCGGGAGCGTGACCGGGGAGCTGTTTTTT. It encodes CASSSGSVTGELFF.

The CDR3 protein is CAIDTGGLDTQYF. CDR3 nucleotides: TGTGCCATCGATACAGGGGGCCTCGATACGCAGTATTTT. The chain recombines TRBV7-9 with TRBJ2-3, with TRBD1 identical over 9 bases. Germline V lookup: CDR1 SEHNR, CDR2 FQNEAQ (reference sequence). Trimming took 10 bases from V and 6 from J; bases not matched to a gene: 8. CDR3 length: 13 residues.

This clonotype was counted many times. The chain couples TRBV12-3 or TRBV12-4 to TRBJ2-3; either TRBD1 or TRBD2 may fit D (5 bases each). This CDR3 spans 17 amino acids. V lost 6 bases and J lost 4, with 23 bases in between. The CDR3 region has the DNA TGTGCCAGCAGCTCCCGAGTACCCGGGACCCAACCAGATACGCAGTATTTT. Translated, it gives CASSSRVPGTQPDTQYF.

The sample holds many counts of this clonotype. The chain uses TRBV5-1 and TRBJ1-1; D is undetermined. CDR3 length: 17 residues. CDR1 is SGHRS, CDR2 YFSETQ, per germline. Deletions cut 4 bases from V and 0 bases from J, with 19 bases between. In nucleotides, the CDR3 is TGCGCCAGCAGCCGGAGTGAGCAGTGGCGAATGAACACTGAAGCTTTCTTT. Its protein is CASSRSEQWRMNTEAFF. The variable domain in full, with the rest retrieved from reference TRBV5-1 and TRBJ1-1, is KAGVTQTPRYLIKTRGQQVTLSCSPISGHRSVSWYQQTPGQGLQFLFEYFSETQRNKGNFPGRFSGRQFSNSRSEMNVSTLELGDSALYLCASSRSEQWRMNTEAFFGQGTRLTVV.

This clonotype appeared a few times. This sequence joins TRBV9 and TRBJ2-4, with D tentatively TRBD2 (5 bases). The V gene's germline CDR1 is SGDLS and CDR2 YYNGEE. CDR3 length: 16 residues. V was shortened by 4 bases and J by 0 bases, with 14 bases between the two germline ends. The CDR3 loop reads CASSPYSDLAKNIQYF. The CDR3 DNA follows: TGTGCCAGCAGCCCCTACTCGGACTTAGCCAAAAACATTCAGTACTTC. The full variable domain, its missing parts supplied by reference TRBV9 and TRBJ2-4, is DSGVTQTPKHLITATGQRVTLRCSPRSGDLSVYWYQQSLDQGLQFLIQYYNGEERAKGNILERFSAQQFPDLHSELNLSSLELGDSALYFCASSPYSDLAKNIQYFGAGTRLSVL.

This clonotype was observed many times. The V gene is TRBV7-8, the J gene TRBJ2-7; TRBD2 matches 9 bases. The V gene end was trimmed by 0 bases and the J gene end by 4 bases; junction bases not matched to a gene: 1. The CDR3 runs 14 residues. CDR1 is SGHVS and CDR2 is FQNEAQ in the germline V gene. The CDR3 region is CASSLASGSYEQYF. CDR3 sequence (DNA): TGTGCCAGCAGCTTAGCTAGCGGGAGTTACGAGCAGTACTTC. Looking up the rest from reference TRBV7-8 and TRBJ2-7 gives the full variable domain: GAGVSQSPRYKVAKRGQDVALRCDPISGHVSLFWYQQALGQGPEFLTYFQNEAQLDKSGLPSDRFFAERPEGSVSTLKIQRTQQEDSAVYLCASSLASGSYEQYFGPGTRLTVT.

This clonotype occurred many times. The chain joins TRBV7-2 to TRBJ2-1; 14 bases are shared with TRBD2. The CDR3 covers 17 residues. Looked up from germline, CDR1 is SGHTA and CDR2 is FQGNSA. The ends lost 4 bases at V and 4 bases at J; junction bases unmatched: 6. As DNA, the CDR3 is TGTGCCAGCAGCTCTACTGGACTAGCGGGAGGATACAATGAGCAGTTCTTC. Protein product: CASSSTGLAGGYNEQFF.

This clonotype has a count of ten or more. The J gene is TRBJ2-5, the V gene TRBV6-2 or TRBV6-3; 8 bases match TRBD1. The germline V gene encodes CDR1 MNHEY and CDR2 SVGEGT. The CDR3 totals 22 residues. V lost 3 bases to trimming and J lost 1 base; unmatched junction nucleotides: 25. The CDR3 region has the DNA TGTGCCAGCAGTTATCAGTCCGACAGGGGCCCCCTCGATCCGACTCTCCAAGAGACCCAGTACTTC. Protein: CASSYQSDRGPLDPTLQETQYF.

This clonotype was picked up many times. The chain carries TRBV14 and TRBJ2-6; a weak D match, TRBD1 (6 bases). Deletions cut 4 bases from V and 4 bases from J, with 11 bases between. The CDR3 runs to 15 residues. Germline CDR1 and CDR2: SGHDN and FVKESK. CDR3 DNA sequence: TGTGCCAGCAGCCCCACAGGGTCCGGGGCCAACGTCCTGACTTTC. Translating it yields CASSPTGSGANVLTF.

This clonotype appeared many times. The chain employs TRBV27 and TRBJ2-1; a weak D match, TRBD1 (5 bases). The CDR3 is made up of 11 amino acids. V was trimmed by 5 bases and J by 10 bases, leaving 9 bases between them. Germline values: CDR1 MNHEY, CDR2 SMNVEV (reference sequence). Here the CDR3 DNA reads TGTGCCAGCAGTGAAGGGGTGGAGCAGTTCTTC. Residues: CASSEGVEQFF.